This passage covers 20 T cell receptor beta chains from one sample sequenced in a study of glioma-infiltrating T cells (TCRdb year 2016). TCRdb records Illumina MiSeq as the sequencer. TCR alpha and beta CDR3 regions were amplified with the iRepertoire nested amplicon-rescue multiplex PCR (arm-PCR) platform from RNA. TCRdb reran the public reads through fastp at Q25 and MiXCR, keeping productive beta chains. Entries are consolidated by CDR3 protein sequence, retaining the most common genes and DNA. Within this sample are some 180,000 distinct CDR3 sequences, with 32% of them counted one time only. The top ten clones comprise 20% of the sample. The sample comprised glioma tissue, nonneoplastic brain tissue, or PBMCs (not recorded which). The source of these receptors is a human donor with low-grade glioma or glioblastoma, undergoing nonglioma brain surgery, or in good health (not recorded which).

This clonotype was seen at least ten times. The genes are TRBV6-1 and TRBJ2-5; 7 nucleotides agree with TRBD2. This CDR3 is built from 12 residues. Germline values: CDR1 MNHNS, CDR2 SASEGT. The V gene end was trimmed by 10 bases and the J gene end by 7 bases; junction bases not matched to a gene: 9. CDR3 in DNA: TGTGCCACAGAAGGAGGGAGGGCGACCCAGTACTTC. As protein: CATEGGRATQYF.

This clonotype was seen many times. The limits of the CDR3 on the DNA are not certain, so only TCRdb's listed CDR3 is given. The chain has TRBV27 and TRBJ2-7; the DNA was not compared with TRBD1, the D call given in the table. 15 amino acids form the CDR3, both terminal residues included. In germline, CDR1 is MNHEY, CDR2 SMNVEV (reference sequence). The chain's CDR3 is CASSSSGDRAYEQYF.

The chain has TRBV2 and TRBJ2-2; 12 bases are a match to TRBD2. In germline, CDR1 is SNHLY, CDR2 FYNNEI. Unmatched junction bases numbered 9, after V lost 3 bases and J lost 4 bases. The CDR3 extends over 18 amino acids. The CDR3, as DNA: TGTGCCAGCAGTGACCCGGGACTAGCGGGTGGGGGCACCGGGGAGCTGTTTTTT. This sequence encodes CASSDPGLAGGGTGELFF.

V gene TRBV27 combines with J gene TRBJ1-6; D gene unclear. V was shortened by 7 bases and J by 6 bases, with 10 bases between the two germline ends. Germline loops: CDR1 MNHEY, CDR2 SMNVEV (reference sequence). CDR3 size: 13 residues. The CDR3 sequence: CASIFGGNSPLHF. The DNA for the CDR3 is TGTGCCAGCATTTTTGGCGGTAATTCACCCCTCCACTTT.

This clonotype has ten or more counts. The chain uses TRBV25-1 and TRBJ1-4; TRBD1 is a possible D gene (5 bases). Per the germline V gene, CDR1 is MGHDK and CDR2 is SYGVNS. The V end was cut by 2 bases, the J end by 8 bases, with 15 bases between. The CDR3 is made up of 15 amino acids. CDR3 residues: CASSEPLGSGEKLFF. CDR3 nucleotides: TGTGCCAGCAGTGAACCCTTGGGGTCAGGGGAAAAACTGTTTTTT.

This clonotype was seen many times. This rearrangement joins TRBV7-2 to TRBJ2-7; TRBD2 agrees at 8 bases. The CDR3 contains 14 residues. V lost 1 base and J lost 3; bases outside the gene matches: 2. Germline values: CDR1 SGHTA, CDR2 FQGNSA. The CDR3, as DNA: TGTGCCAGCAGCTTAGACACTAGCGGCTACGAGCAGTACTTC. Translating it yields CASSLDTSGYEQYF.

This rearrangement joins TRBV6-2 or TRBV6-3 to TRBJ2-7; maybe TRBD1 (7 bases). Per the germline V gene, CDR1 is MNHEY and CDR2 is SVGEGT. V was pared by 5 bases and J by 9 bases, with 23 bases between. The CDR3 has 15 amino acids. The CDR3 DNA follows: TGTGCCAGCAGTCGCGGGACAGTGCTCTACGGGGGGCAGTACTTC. This translates into CASSRGTVLYGGQYF.

Comments on this clonotype: Since a much larger clone is just one base distant, this may be a read error. J is TRBJ2-3 and V is TRBV4-3; no clear D gene. The CDR3 runs 14 residues. Trimming removed 1 base from V and 5 bases from J, with 10 bases in between. Germline V gene sequence: CDR1 LGHNA, CDR2 YSLEER. CDR3 sequence reads: CASSQVVRKDTQYF. CDR3 bases: TGCGCCAGCAGCCAAGTCGTCCGGAAAGATACGCAGTATTTT.

This clonotype has just one count. V and J are TRBV12-5 and TRBJ1-1; possibly TRBD1 for D (5 bases). The CDR3 runs to 12 residues. Trimming pared 5 bases from V and 11 bases from J, leaving 15 bases between. Germline CDR1 and CDR2: LGHNT and FRNRAP. CDR3 loop: CASGLGVFEAFF. The CDR3 coding sequence is TGTGCTAGTGGTCTAGGGGTTTTCGAGGCTTTCTTT.

Many counts were recorded for this clonotype. The CDR3 DNA is TGTGCCAGCAGTTTGTCCCCCTCCTGGACTATCAGCACAGATACGCAGTATTTT. Residues: CASSLSPSWTISTDTQYF. The chain couples TRBV27 to TRBJ2-3, with TRBD2 as a possible D gene (6 bases). Germline assignment: CDR1 MNHEY and CDR2 SMNVEV (reference sequence). The germline V and J ends were trimmed by 3 bases and 0 bases, with 19 bases remaining between them. CDR3 length equals 18 residues.

The rearrangement joins TRBV6-1 to TRBJ1-5; 8 bases match TRBD1. Losses at the gene ends were 8 bases for V and 4 bases for J; bases not matched to a gene: 7. Germline V CDR1 and CDR2: MNHNS, SASEGT. CDR3 length: 14 amino acids. The CDR3 loop is CASQGQGINQPQHF. The CDR3 bases are TGTGCCAGCCAAGGACAGGGCATAAATCAGCCCCAGCATTTT.

This clonotype was seen many times. This sequence joins TRBV28 and TRBJ1-5; D gene uncertain. Trimming cost V 3 bases and J 0 bases, with 9 bases left between them. Per germline, CDR1 MDHEN and CDR2 SYDVKM. The CDR3 has 15 amino acids. The CDR3 nucleotides read TGTGCCAGCAGTTTCCTGGGGAATAGCAATCAGCCCCAGCATTTT. Its protein product is CASSFLGNSNQPQHF.

The genes are TRBV6-2 or TRBV6-3 and TRBJ2-5, with 10 bases that match TRBD1. This CDR3 contains 17 residues. Germline V CDR1 and CDR2: MNHEY, SVGEGT. The J segment lost 7 bases and the V segment lost 2 bases, leaving 13 bases of the junction unmatched. The CDR3 DNA is TGTGCCAGCAGTTACAGATCCCCGGGACAGGGGATGGGGACCCAGTACTTC. This sequence encodes CASSYRSPGQGMGTQYF.

A note on this clonotype: One end of the junction varies from germline; a read error may be responsible. The genes are TRBV27 and TRBJ2-3, with D possibly matching TRBD1 (5 bases). The CDR3 totals 18 residues. Germline CDR1 MNHEY, CDR2 SMNVEV (reference sequence). Here the CDR3 reads CASSQKATFAQDTDTEYF. CDR3 in DNA: TGTGCCAGCAGCCAAAAGGCTACCTTCGCCCAGGACACAGATACGGAGTATTTT.

This clonotype has ten or more counts. The chain carries TRBV20-1 and TRBJ2-7; D call uncertain. The CDR3 runs to 13 residues. The V and J ends lost 0 bases and 0 bases respectively, with 6 bases between them. From germline, CDR1 is DFQATT and CDR2 SNEGSKA (reference sequence). The DNA of the CDR3 is TGCAGTGCTAGAGATGGGGTCTCCTACGAGCAGTACTTC. Protein product: CSARDGVSYEQYF.

The sample holds many counts of this clonotype. The chain combines TRBV7-2 with TRBJ2-1; 8 nucleotides line up with TRBD2. The CDR3 consists of 15 residues. CDR1 is SGHTA, CDR2 FQGNSA, per germline. J gave up 3 bases and V 2 bases, and 3 bases lay outside the gene matches. This CDR3 is CASSLHSGDYNEQFF. CDR3 nucleotides: TGTGCCAGCAGCTTACATAGCGGGGACTACAATGAGCAGTTCTTC.

This clonotype was observed once. Its ends do not fully match the called genes, so a read error is possible. V usage is TRBV24-1 and J usage is TRBJ2-7, with 11 bases aligning to TRBD1. This CDR3 is built from 16 residues. CDR1 KGHDR and CDR2 SFDVKD come from the germline V gene. The CDR3 reads CSTSDRTGGAIYEQYF. DNA of the CDR3: TGTTCCACAAGTGACCGGACAGGGGGCGCGATCTACGAGCAGTACTTC.

This clonotype was picked up many times. The rearrangement links TRBV6-1 to TRBJ2-7, with 8 bases identical to TRBD2. This CDR3 is built from 13 residues. The V and J ends lost 5 bases and 6 bases, in that order; junction bases with no gene match: 6. The germline V gene has CDR1 MNHNS and CDR2 SASEGT. CDR3 bases: TGTGCCAGCAGTCGCAGGACTAGCCCCGAGCAGTACTTC. Translated, it gives CASSRRTSPEQYF.

The sample holds many counts of this clonotype. The chain recombines TRBV4-2 with TRBJ2-7, with D possibly called TRBD1 or TRBD2 (6 bases each). The CDR3 is 14 residues long. The germline gives CDR1 LGHNA, CDR2 YNFKEQ. The V end lost 1 base, the J end lost 7 bases, and 14 bases lay between the germline ends. This CDR3 is CASSQGGAGQEQYF. Here the CDR3 DNA reads TGTGCCAGCAGCCAAGGGGGGGCAGGGCAGGAGCAGTACTTC.

On this clonotype: A single base separates this from a much larger clone, so it may be a read error. The CDR3 region is CASSVGRSDRQYF. The CDR3 DNA is TGTGCCAGCAGTGTCGGAAGGAGCGATAGGCAGTATTTT. This chain connects TRBV6-4 to TRBJ2-3; D remains ambiguous. CDR1 MRHNA and CDR2 SNTAGT come from the germline V gene. This CDR3 comprises 13 residues.